The T cell receptor (beta chain) under discussion was sequenced for a study of tumor and adjacent non-tumor tissue in lung cancer listed by TCRdb under 2018. Regarding the research as a whole: The cohort included about eleven adenocarcinoma, 2 squamous cell carcinoma and 1 small cell lung cancer patients. Ages among the roughly 15 patients ranged from roughly 31 to 85 years, there were approximately 10 men and 5 women, and disease was at TNM stage I to III. Sequencing generated a total of more than 95,000,000 productive TCRbeta reads, averaging around 4.2 million reads per sample. The study compared bulk TCRbeta repertoires from lung tumor tissue and matched distant non-tumor lung tissue of about 16 lung cancer patients. TCRbeta CDR3 sequencing was performed on roughly 32 paired specimens, with one tumor sample and one normal lung sample collected per patient.

Looking up the germline V gene yields CDR1 SGHAT and CDR2 FQNNGV. Including the terminal cysteine and phenylalanine, the CDR3 comprises 13 residues. The sequence is cut down to CDR3 DNA, 39 bases in frame from base 1. V has 4 bases trimmed and J has 8 bases trimmed; junction bases matching no gene number 4. What the study reported, not specific to this receptor: With only around 15 patients in the cohort, the authors noted that larger samples and more detailed clinical data are needed. Neither the sequencing platform nor unique molecular identifiers are named or mentioned anywhere in the methods. The top 100 clones accounted for a significantly larger cumulative portion of the repertoire in normal lung than in tumor tissue. TCR diversity was significantly higher in younger patients, and higher tumor TCR diversity was associated with shorter overall and disease-free survival. Tumor tissue showed significantly greater TCR diversity (inverse Simpson) than normal lung tissue (approximately 400 vs 170, P = 0.0075, Mann-Whitney U test). Because peripheral blood was not sequenced, blood TCRbeta repertoires in the lung cancer patients of the study were not examined.

The library was made by multiplex PCR. The sequencing machine was an Illumina HiSeq 2500. Following protocols modified from ARM-PCR, the researchers constructed TCRbeta libraries through three rounds of nested PCR with primers (Table S4). Before sequencing, PCR products in the 200-500 bp range were cut out of the gel and cleaned up using the QIAquick gel extraction kit. For the original study's pipeline: Trimmomatic was used to clean the reads, FLASH merged the cleaned reads into complete CDR3 sequences, and MiTCR assigned the sequences to V(D)J germline segments. Clonal diversity was computed as the inverse Simpson's index with VDJtools. Productive reads were defined as in-frame sequences without a premature stop codon. In-frame beta chains were kept once TCRdb had trimmed the public reads at Q25 with fastp and called clones with MiXCR. Here each entry gathers all rows of one CDR3 protein and keeps the most common genes and DNA. These V and J calls derive from TCRdb rather than the authors' analysis. In this sample the table shows some 70,000 distinct CDR3 sequences, around 65% of which occur a single time. The ten largest clones take up 28% of the sample.

RNA was isolated from bulk unsorted tissue, and RNA quality was assessed with a NanoDrop ND-1000 and an Agilent 2100. For the normal lung samples, distant non-tumor tissue was collected more than 3 cm away from the tumor edge. Newly diagnosed lung cancer patients without prior chemotherapy who had been admitted for thoracic surgery in China between August and November 2014 were enrolled as donors. Anyone who had undergone radiotherapy or chemotherapy before, or who had another cancer at the same time, was left out of the study. Pieces of surgical tissue measuring about 1-2 cm3 were kept in RNAlater solution and stored at -80 degrees C until use. About this clonotype: The antigen it recognizes is unknown. Within one base of it there is no much larger clone, and no base qualities were kept.

The receptor was isolated from a woman between 45 and 65 years old with non-small cell lung cancer. Sequencing was performed on distant non-tumor lung tissue. The rearrangement joined TRBV11-2 to TRBJ2-1; 8 central bases correspond to TRBD1. The sequenced DNA: TGTGCCAGCAGCTCAGGACAGGGTGATGAGCAGTTCTTC. It codes for CASSSGQGDEQFF.